The 15 T cell receptor beta chains below all came from one sample that was sequenced in a study of PD-1 blockade in classical Hodgkin lymphoma. This table comes from immunoSEQ multiplex PCR, and its TCRdb copy is limited to in-frame clones, with some not included. Found here are some 96,000 clones, roughly 88% of them singletons; the top ten hold 12%. Relapses following autologous stem cell transplantation were seen in all patients, with brentuximab vedotin exposure varying. The source material was peripheral blood mononuclear cells (PBMCs), sampled at baseline. These receptors all come from a human donor with classical Hodgkin lymphoma.

V gene TRBV19 combines with J gene TRBJ2-2, with 9 positions matching TRBD2. The V gene end was trimmed by 7 bases and the J gene end by 4 bases; junction bases not matched to a gene: 16. From germline, CDR1 is LNHDA and CDR2 SQIVND (reference sequence). The CDR3 length is 18 residues. In DNA form, the CDR3 reads TGTGCCAGTAAATGGCGGGAGGGCCCTGGGAGGGCCACCGGGGAGCTGTTTTTT. It is translated as CASKWREGPGRATGELFF. Filled out from reference TRBV19 and TRBJ2-2, the complete variable domain reads DGGITQSPKYLFRKEGQNVTLSCEQNLNHDAMYWYRQDPGQGLRLIYYSQIVNDFQKGDIAEGYSVSREKKESFPLTVTSAQKNPTAFYLCASKWREGPGRATGELFFGEGSRLTVL.

The J gene is TRBJ1-4, the V gene TRBV27, with unresolved D. The germline gives CDR1 MNHEY, CDR2 SMNVEV (reference sequence). The CDR3 totals 14 residues. V was shortened by 3 bases and J by 7 bases, with 12 bases between the two germline ends. CDR3 DNA: TGTGCCAGCAGTTTCCACAGAGAACGTGAAAAACTGTTTTTT. Translating it yields CASSFHREREKLFF.

The chain links TRBV4-3 to TRBJ2-7, with a weak D call TRBD2 (6 bases). The CDR3 contains 15 residues. V lost 4 bases to trimming and J lost 6 bases, with 19 bases between them. The germline CDR1 and CDR2 sequences are LGHNA and YSLEER. CDR3 sequence (DNA): TGCGCCAGCAGCCCCGGGACTGGTTCACACCTCGAGCAGTACTTC. Amino acids: CASSPGTGSHLEQYF.

This clone is a singleton in its sample. This rearrangement joins TRBV5-8 to TRBJ2-7, with 12 positions matching TRBD2. V gave up 0 bases and J gave up 7 bases; unmatched junction bases: 11. The CDR3 is 17 amino acids. Germline V gene data show CDR1 as SGHTS and CDR2 as YDEGEE. The CDR3 region is CASSLVGQTSGRGEQYF. The DNA for the CDR3 is TGTGCCAGCAGCTTGGTCGGACAGACTAGCGGGAGAGGGGAGCAGTACTTC.

V usage is TRBV7-2 and J usage is TRBJ2-7, with a tentative D call TRBD1 (6 bases). V dropped 5 bases and J dropped 4 bases, with 15 bases sitting between them. The CDR3 is made up of 14 amino acids. CDR1 is SGHTA, CDR2 FQGNSA, per germline. This CDR3 is CASSQTGLGYEQYF. In DNA, the CDR3 is TGTGCCAGCAGCCAAACAGGGTTGGGTTACGAGCAGTACTTC. Drawing the rest from reference TRBV7-2 and TRBJ2-7, the complete variable domain is GAGVSQSPSNKVTEKGKDVELRCDPISGHTALYWYRQSLGQGLEFLIYFQGNSAPDKSGLPSDRFSAERTGGSVSTLTIQRTQQEDSAVYLCASSQTGLGYEQYFGPGTRLTVT.

The CDR3, as DNA: TGCGCCAGCAGCCAGGGCGGGAGCTCGTACAATGAGCAGTTCTTC. It is translated as CASSQGGSSYNEQFF. The J gene is TRBJ2-1, the V gene TRBV4-1; TRBD2 matches at 7 bases. This CDR3 is built from 15 residues. Germline V lookup: CDR1 MGHRA, CDR2 YSYEKL. Germline trimming cut 3 bases from V and 4 bases from J; bases unmatched to any gene: 6.

This clone was detected once. V usage is TRBV2 and J usage is TRBJ1-5; D not certain. CDR3 length: 13 residues. Between the trimmed V and J ends, which lost 5 bases and 1 base, there was a span of 6 bases. From germline, CDR1 is SNHLY and CDR2 FYNNEI. In DNA form, the CDR3 reads TGTGCCAGCAGTAGGCAGAGCAATCAGCCCCAGCATTTT. Translation: CASSRQSNQPQHF.

This clone was counted only a few times. The V and J genes are TRBV4-1 and TRBJ2-1; tentatively, D is TRBD1 or TRBD2 (5 bases each). Deletions cut 0 bases from V and 0 bases from J, with 9 bases between. The CDR3 has 16 residues. The germline gives CDR1 MGHRA, CDR2 YSYEKL. CDR3 loop: CASSQDEGSSYNEQFF. The CDR3 region has the DNA TGCGCCAGCAGCCAAGATGAGGGGAGCTCCTACAATGAGCAGTTCTTC.

The V and J genes are TRBV7-8 and TRBJ2-1; D ambiguous. This CDR3 comprises 14 residues. CDR1 and CDR2 from the germline V gene are SGHVS and FQNEAQ. The V gene lost 5 bases and the J gene lost 3 bases, with 11 bases spanning the gap. The CDR3 coding sequence is TGTGCCAGCAGCCGCCGACCGATCTACAATGAGCAGTTCTTC. Translation: CASSRRPIYNEQFF.

This clone turned up a few times. V and J are TRBV19 and TRBJ2-1; possible D gene TRBD2, 5 bases. Germline V CDR1 and CDR2: LNHDA, SQIVND (reference sequence). The CDR3 is 16 amino acids. Trimming cost V 5 bases and J 7 bases, with 21 bases left between them. The CDR3 sequence: CASSFGAVLLRNEQFF. CDR3 nucleotides: TGTGCCAGTAGTTTTGGAGCGGTGTTGCTAAGAAATGAGCAGTTCTTC.

The V call is TRBV11-2, the J call TRBJ2-5; D call uncertain. CDR1 is SGHAT and CDR2 is FQNNGV in the germline V gene. The V and J ends lost 3 bases and 1 base respectively, with 9 bases between them. The CDR3 is 14 residues long. DNA for the CDR3: TGTGCCAGCAGCTTCCGAGCAATCCAAGAGACCCAGTACTTC. Translating gives CASSFRAIQETQYF.

CDR3 bases: TGCGCCAGCAGCTCACTCGACAGGGAGGTTGAAGCTTTCTTT. Translating it yields CASSSLDREVEAFF. The chain joins TRBV5-1 to TRBJ1-1; TRBD1 matches at 7 bases. V shed 3 bases and J 7 bases; nucleotides not matched to a gene: 9. CDR3 size: 14 residues. CDR1 and CDR2 from the germline V gene are SGHRS and YFSETQ.

The gene calls are TRBV11-2 and TRBJ2-4; D is possibly TRBD1 or TRBD2 (5 bases each). The CDR3 loop spans 17 amino acids. Trimming left V 3 bases short and J 1 base short, with 16 bases between. Germline lookup yields CDR1 SGHAT and CDR2 FQNNGV. The CDR3 region is CASSFQAGPGAKNIQYF. The CDR3 DNA reads as TGTGCCAGCAGCTTCCAGGCAGGGCCGGGGGCCAAAAACATTCAGTACTTC.

This clone was seen a single time. The rearrangement links TRBV2 to TRBJ2-7, with D perhaps matching TRBD2 (5 bases). There are 15 residues in the CDR3. Germline V lookup: CDR1 SNHLY, CDR2 FYNNEI. V shed 7 bases and J shed 6 bases, with 22 bases lying between them. CDR3 amino acids: CASTGPAGVGGEQYF. The CDR3 coding sequence is TGTGCCAGCACTGGACCCGCGGGTGTCGGCGGCGAGCAGTACTTC.

This clone was seen just once. The chain has TRBV30 and TRBJ2-1; D may be TRBD1 or TRBD2 (5 bases each). Trimming removed 2 bases at V and 13 bases at J, with 24 bases between. CDR3 length equals 15 residues. Germline V gene data show CDR1 as GTSNPN and CDR2 as SVGIG (reference sequence). This chain's CDR3 is CAWSRDGVEGTPQFF. CDR3 sequence (DNA): TGTGCCTGGAGTCGCGATGGAGTCGAAGGGACCCCTCAGTTCTTC.